These T cell receptor beta chains were read from a single sample in a study of technical replicates of blood from a handful of donors. The repertoire was sequenced with immunoSEQ multiplex PCR; TCRdb's copy has only in-frame clones and lacks some. The sample contains around 80,000 clones, roughly 98% of which appear only once. Sequenced: T cells isolated from PBMCs. The receptor source for this set is a human donor in good health. Each CDR3 is given with its conserved first and last residue. A D gene is named only where the DNA matches it firmly. Clone size is given for some rows only: seen once, a few or many times, or a class if the clone is expanded.

J | V | size | D | CDR3 | DNA
TRBJ1-4 | TRBV14 | - | - | CASSPLAGTNEKLFF | TGTGCCAGCAGCCCGTTAGCAGGGACTAATGAAAAACTGTTTTTT
TRBJ2-1 | TRBV23-1 | once | TRBD2 | CASSRPMTGTSGIKGDNEQFF | TGCGCCAGCAGTCGACCAATGACCGGGACTAGCGGGATAAAGGGGGACAATGAGCAGTTCTTC
TRBJ1-1 | TRBV28 | - | TRBD1 | CASTFASLDRGHRNTEAFF | TGTGCCAGCACCTTTGCCTCTTTGGACAGGGGCCACCGGAACACTGAAGCTTTCTTT
TRBJ2-7 | TRBV5-1 | - | TRBD1 | CASSSGQGLHEQYF | TGCGCCAGCAGCTCGGGACAGGGGCTGCACGAGCAGTACTTC
TRBJ2-1 | TRBV11-3 | once | TRBD2 | CASSPRLAGGTEQFF | TGTGCCAGCAGCCCCCGACTAGCGGGAGGGACGGAGCAGTTCTTC
TRBJ1-3 | TRBV28 | - | - | CASSLARRSGNTIYF | TGTGCCAGCAGTTTAGCTAGGCGTTCTGGAAACACCATATATTTT
TRBJ2-1 | TRBV10-3 | - | TRBD2 | CAIRAIAGSSYNEQFF | TGTGCCATCAGGGCAATAGCGGGAAGCTCCTACAATGAGCAGTTCTTC
TRBJ1-3 | TRBV5-4 | - | TRBD1 | CASSLGARGLGNTIYF | TGTGCCAGCAGCTTGGGAGCCAGGGGGCTTGGAAACACCATATATTTT
TRBJ1-1 | TRBV10-3 | - | TRBD1 | CAISDPGQGGLNTEAFF | TGTGCCATCAGTGACCCGGGACAGGGCGGATTGAACACTGAAGCTTTCTTT
TRBJ2-2 | TRBV9 | - | TRBD1 | CASSVAGTGVGELFF | TGTGCCAGCAGCGTAGCCGGGACAGGGGTCGGGGAGCTGTTTTTT
TRBJ2-3 | TRBV6-5 | once | TRBD1 | CASSPIYRGTQYF | TGTGCCAGCAGTCCCATCTACAGGGGAACGCAGTATTTT
TRBJ2-1 | TRBV6-6 | - | TRBD2 | CASSETSGRTNEQFF | TGTGCCAGCAGCGAGACTAGCGGGAGAACCAATGAGCAGTTCTTC
TRBJ2-2 | TRBV7-2 | - | - | CASSTHRAGELFF | TGTGCCAGCAGCACCCACAGGGCCGGGGAGCTGTTTTTT
TRBJ2-3 | TRBV4-2 | - | - | CASSQVRDTDTQYF | TGTGCCAGCAGCCAAGTCCGAGACACAGATACGCAGTATTTT
TRBJ2-2 | TRBV9 | - | TRBD2 | CASSVGLAGGAGELFF | TGTGCCAGCAGCGTAGGCCTAGCGGGAGGCGCCGGGGAGCTGTTTTTT
TRBJ2-5 | TRBV11-3 | - | - | CASSLAGGWETQYF | TGTGCCAGCAGCTTAGCGGGGGGCTGGGAGACCCAGTACTTC
TRBJ2-3 | TRBV6-4 | - | - | CASSEQGTDTQYF | TGTGCCAGCAGCGAACAGGGTACAGATACGCAGTATTTT
TRBJ2-7 | TRBV23-1 | - | - | CARPSCEQYF | TGCGCCAGACCAAGCTGCGAGCAGTACTTC
TRBJ2-2 | TRBV7-9 | - | TRBD1 | CASTPLGQRTGELFF | TGTGCCAGCACCCCCCTGGGACAGCGCACCGGGGAGCTGTTTTTT
TRBJ2-7 | TRBV9 | - | - | CASSVATTRGEQYF | TGTGCCAGCAGCGTAGCCACCACAAGGGGCGAGCAGTACTTC
TRBJ1-1 | TRBV5-1 | - | - | CASSFSYNRAEAFF | TGCGCCAGCAGCTTCTCTTACAACAGGGCTGAAGCTTTCTTT
TRBJ2-7 | TRBV10-3 | once | TRBD1 | CAISYNKGQGTYEQYF | TGTGCCATCAGTTACAATAAGGGACAGGGGACCTACGAGCAGTACTTC
TRBJ2-2 | TRBV9 | - | - | CASSVMGTGDTGELFF | TGTGCCAGCAGCGTAATGGGAACAGGCGATACCGGGGAGCTGTTTTTT
TRBJ2-7 | TRBV5-1 | - | - | CASSLRLAEGEQYF | TGCGCCAGCAGCTTGAGGTTGGCAGAGGGCGAGCAGTACTTC
TRBJ1-2 | TRBV7-8 | - | - | CASSLGLYGYTF | TGTGCCAGCAGCTTAGGGCTCTATGGCTACACCTTC
TRBJ1-5 | TRBV2 | once | - | CASSRESQPQHF | TGTGCCAGCAGCCGGGAGTCTCAGCCCCAGCATTTT
TRBJ2-1 | TRBV5-5 | - | - | CASSSRDWAYNEQFF | TGTGCCAGCAGCTCCCGGGACTGGGCCTACAATGAGCAGTTCTTC
TRBJ1-2 | TRBV20-1 | - | - | CSASSGYGYTF | TGCAGTGCCTCTAGCGGCTATGGCTACACCTTC
TRBJ2-3 | TRBV19 | - | TRBD1 | CASSIQLGQGGDTQYF | TGTGCCAGTAGTATTCAATTGGGACAGGGTGGGGATACGCAGTATTTT
TRBJ1-1 | TRBV4-1 | - | - | CASSHPERDVMNTEAFF | TGCGCCAGCAGCCACCCCGAGAGGGATGTGATGAACACTGAAGCTTTCTTT
TRBJ2-3 | TRBV7-8 | once | - | CASSLGSIGTDTQYF | TGTGCCAGCAGCTTGGGGAGTATTGGCACAGATACGCAGTATTTT
TRBJ2-7 | TRBV6-5 | - | - | CATKLYPTGYEQYF | TGTGCCACCAAGTTATACCCGACAGGCTACGAGCAGTACTTC
TRBJ1-5 | TRBV7-8 | once | - | CASSLVDSSNQPQHF | TGTGCCAGCAGCTTAGTCGACAGTAGCAATCAGCCCCAGCATTTT
TRBJ2-1 | TRBV11-3 | - | TRBD2 | CASSFSGGAWVEQFF | TGTGCCAGCAGCTTTAGCGGGGGGGCCTGGGTTGAGCAGTTCTTC
TRBJ2-5 | TRBV7-7 | once | TRBD1 | CASSSSQGETQYF | TGTGCCAGCAGCTCATCACAGGGGGAGACCCAGTACTTC
TRBJ1-6 | TRBV11-3 | - | TRBD1 | CASSLDPQGGNSPLHF | TGTGCCAGCAGCTTAGATCCCCAGGGGGGAAATTCACCCCTCCACTTT
TRBJ2-7 | TRBV2 | once | - | CARGETDDHEQYF | TGTGCCAGAGGCGAGACAGATGACCACGAGCAGTACTTC
TRBJ1-2 | TRBV5-1 | - | TRBD1 | CASSLGTEDYGYTF | TGCGCCAGCAGCCTCGGGACAGAAGATTATGGCTACACCTTC
TRBJ2-5 | TRBV14 | - | - | CASSLGQWETQYF | TGTGCCAGCAGCCTAGGACAGTGGGAGACCCAGTACTTC
TRBJ1-5 | TRBV7-8 | - | TRBD1 | CASSPLNRGQPQHF | TGTGCCAGCAGCCCGCTAAACAGGGGGCAGCCCCAGCATTTT
TRBJ1-2 | TRBV28 | once | - | CASSLWGAPGYTF | TGTGCCAGCAGTTTATGGGGGGCGCCGGGCTACACCTTC
TRBJ2-7 | TRBV28 | - | - | CASSFRVAEAYEQYF | TGTGCCAGCAGTTTCCGGGTAGCGGAAGCCTACGAGCAGTACTTC
TRBJ2-2 | TRBV10-2 | - | - | CASSAAISSPGELFF | TGCGCCAGCAGTGCGGCTATAAGTAGCCCCGGGGAGCTGTTTTTT
TRBJ1-4 | TRBV5-4 | - | - | CASSLGTEKLFF | TGTGCCAGCAGCTTGGGGACAGAAAAACTGTTTTTT
TRBJ2-7 | TRBV4-1 | - | - | CASSQDLQGIYEQYF | TGCGCCAGCAGCCAAGATCTACAGGGTATCTACGAGCAGTACTTC
TRBJ2-7 | TRBV27 | - | - | CASSLSTPNIDYEQYF | TGTGCCAGCAGTTTGAGTACTCCTAATATAGACTACGAGCAGTACTTC
TRBJ2-5 | TRBV11-2 | - | - | CASSVRVRETQYF | TGTGCCAGCAGTGTCAGGGTTCGGGAGACCCAGTACTTC
TRBJ1-2 | TRBV13 | once | - | CASSLGLTGRTYGYTF | TGTGCCAGCAGCTTAGGCCTTACAGGGCGGACGTATGGCTACACCTTC
TRBJ2-1 | TRBV4-2 | - | TRBD2 | CASSPSGLTYNEQFF | TGTGCCAGCAGTCCTAGCGGCCTTACCTACAATGAGCAGTTCTTC
TRBJ2-5 | TRBV14 | - | TRBD1 | CASSHTTGTETQYF | TGTGCCAGCAGCCACACGACAGGGACAGAGACCCAGTACTTC
TRBJ2-2 | TRBV9 | - | - | CASSVAELRGELFF | TGTGCCAGCAGCGTAGCTGAATTGAGGGGGGAGCTGTTTTTT